A single sample gave rise to the 20 T cell receptor beta chains below, sequenced in a study of breast tumors, draining lymph nodes, adjacent tissues. MiXCR, run by TCRdb on the multiplex PCR reads, gives a single entry per CDR3 protein. The repertoire holds about 200,000 distinct CDR3 sequences, 31% seen once, with around 4.4% in the top ten. Samples came from axillary lymph nodes draining the breast cancer. The material sequenced was axillary lymph node tissue. The receptors originated from a female donor with breast cancer. Some clones in this sample may be carry-over from other donors' samples.

The chain couples TRBV18 to TRBJ2-3; the match to TRBD2 covers 8 bases. V lost 2 bases and J lost 4; bases outside the gene matches: 5. The CDR3 contains 15 residues. Per germline, CDR1 KGHSH and CDR2 LQKENI. The CDR3 DNA reads as TGTGCCAGCTCACCAAACAGCGGGAGCTCAGATACGCAGTATTTT. It codes for CASSPNSGSSDTQYF. Using reference TRBV18 and TRBJ2-3 for the parts outside the CDR3, the full variable domain is NAGVMQNPRHLVRRRGQEARLRCSPMKGHSHVYWYRQLPEEGLKFMVYLQKENIIDESGMPKERFSAEFPKEGPSILRIQQVVRGDSAAYFCASSPNSGSSDTQYFGPGTRLTVL.

As regards this clonotype: Because it lacks the conserved phenylalanine or tryptophan at the end, this CDR3 is likely a read error. V is TRBV6-1 and J is TRBJ2-5; tentative D call: TRBD1 (6 bases). The CDR3 length is 13 residues. V was trimmed by 4 bases and J by 7 bases, leaving 13 bases between them. Germline V CDR1 and CDR2: MNHNS, SASEGT. CDR3 nucleotides: TGTGCCAGCAGTGCCGGGGAAGGGGGGACCCAGTACTGC. Its translation: CASSAGEGGTQYC.

This clonotype was observed at least ten times. The J gene is TRBJ2-1, the V gene TRBV20-1, with 7 bases matching TRBD2. CDR3 length: 14 amino acids. Losses at the gene ends were 6 bases for V and 4 bases for J; bases not matched to a gene: 9. CDR1 is DFQATT and CDR2 is SNEGSKA in the germline V gene (reference sequence). The DNA of the CDR3 is TGCAGTGCCACCCGGGCGGGGGTTTACAATGAGCAGTTCTTC. It translates to CSATRAGVYNEQFF.

This clonotype showed up just a few times. Being one base from a much bigger clone, this may be a read error. This chain uses TRBV9 with TRBJ2-1, with 8 bases that match TRBD2. This CDR3 is 14 amino acids long. Germline V gene data show CDR1 as SGDLS and CDR2 as YYNGEE. The CDR3 DNA follows: TGTGCCAGCAGTCCTCACGGGGGGGTCGATGAGCAGTCCTTC. It encodes CASSPHGGVDEQSF.

This chain joins TRBV5-6 and TRBJ1-6, with a weak D call TRBD1 (5 bases). V lost 3 bases and J 6 bases, leaving 19 bases between the germline ends. From germline, CDR1 is SGHDT and CDR2 YYEEEE. This CDR3 has 17 residues. The CDR3 DNA reads TGTGCCAGCAGCTCTCGGCGGGCCGGGAGGGGTAATTCACCCCTCCACTTT. Amino acids: CASSSRRAGRGNSPLHF.

The chain recombines TRBV20-1 with TRBJ1-6; the D gene is possibly TRBD1 (5 bases). CDR3 length: 14 residues. In germline, CDR1 is DFQATT, CDR2 SNEGSKA (reference sequence). V was trimmed by 3 bases and J by 10 bases, leaving 16 bases between them. The CDR3 is CSASPGGRESPLHF. CDR3 sequence (DNA): TGCAGTGCTAGCCCGGGGGGAAGGGAGTCACCCCTCCACTTT.

The CDR3 DNA reads as TGTGCCAGCAGCTTAGCCCCGTGGCAGGGAGAGGGAAACTATGGCTACACCTTC. Translation gives CASSLAPWQGEGNYGYTF. The chain is built from TRBV7-2 and TRBJ1-2, with a tentative D call TRBD1 (5 bases). This CDR3 is built from 18 residues. Germline-derived CDR1 and CDR2 are SGHTA and FQGNSA. V lost 0 bases and J lost 2, with 19 bases in between.

V and J are TRBV12-3 or TRBV12-4 and TRBJ2-1, with 7 bases that match TRBD1. J gave up 6 bases and V 7 bases, and 6 bases lay outside the gene matches. CDR3 length: 13 amino acids. CDR3 in DNA: TGTGCCAGCACTGGGGCAGGGGGCAATGAGCAGTTCTTC. It translates to CASTGAGGNEQFF.

The chain employs TRBV11-3 and TRBJ1-4, with 10 positions matching TRBD1. With 9 bases clipped from V and 6 bases from J, the junction kept 1 base outside the gene matches. Germline loops: CDR1 SGHNT, CDR2 YENEEA. The CDR3 is 12 amino acids. The CDR3 region is CARGTGDEKLFF. CDR3 sequence (DNA): TGTGCCAGGGGGACAGGGGATGAAAAACTGTTTTTT.

This clonotype was detected ten times or more. The chain links TRBV6-6 to TRBJ2-7, with TRBD1 as a possible D gene (5 bases). With 2 bases removed from V and 5 bases from J, the gap between germline ends came to 16 bases. From germline, CDR1 is MNHNY and CDR2 SVGAGI (reference sequence). The CDR3 is 15 amino acids. In DNA, the CDR3 is TGTGCCAGCAGTTACGGTAGGGGTATTTCGAACGAGCAGTACTTC. Protein product: CASSYGRGISNEQYF.

The genes are TRBV7-2 and TRBJ2-7, with TRBD2 identical over 9 bases. Unmatched junction bases numbered 8, after V lost 1 base and J lost 7 bases. The CDR3 has 15 amino acids. Germline V gene sequence: CDR1 SGHTA, CDR2 FQGNSA. The CDR3 DNA is TGTGCCAGCAGCTTAGTTTGCGGGGGGGCGGGGGAGCAGTACTTC. Translated: CASSLVCGGAGEQYF.

This clonotype was recorded at least ten times. This chain uses TRBV24-1 with TRBJ2-3; 8 bases agree with TRBD1. Trimming took 6 bases from V and 0 from J; bases not matched to a gene: 7. CDR1 and CDR2 (germline): KGHDR, SFDVKD. This CDR3 comprises 16 residues. CDR3 coding DNA: TGTGCCACCAGTCGGGCAGGGGGCTTGAGCACAGATACGCAGTATTTT. Residues: CATSRAGGLSTDTQYF.

This clonotype was seen at least ten times. This chain joins TRBV7-8 and TRBJ2-5; D might be TRBD2 (7 bases). CDR1 and CDR2 (germline): SGHVS, FQNEAQ. Trimming shortened V by 4 bases and J by 2 bases, and 14 bases separated the two germline ends. The CDR3 has 15 residues. In nucleotides, the CDR3 is TGTGCCAGCAGCTCCGGACTAGGGACACAAGAGACCCAGTACTTC. This gives the protein CASSSGLGTQETQYF.

This clonotype was picked up a small number of times. V is TRBV20-1 and J is TRBJ2-5; 8 nucleotides line up with TRBD1. The CDR3 totals 15 residues. CDR1 is DFQATT, CDR2 SNEGSKA, per germline (reference sequence). The V segment lost 2 bases and the J segment 1 base; nucleotides outside the gene matches: 6. CDR3 sequence reads: CSARRAGGLQETQYF. The CDR3 coding sequence is TGCAGTGCTAGACGGGCAGGGGGCCTCCAAGAGACCCAGTACTTC.

The chain carries TRBV11-2 and TRBJ2-7; 11 nucleotides align to TRBD2. The trim removed 1 base at V and 0 bases at J, leaving 11 bases unmatched. The CDR3 is 19 amino acids. Per germline, CDR1 SGHAT and CDR2 FQNNGV. As DNA, the CDR3 is TGTGCCAGCAGCTTAGTCGGGAGTGGGCTAGCGGGGGGCTCCTACGAGCAGTACTTC. Amino acids: CASSLVGSGLAGGSYEQYF.

This clonotype was recorded many times. The chain carries TRBV19 and TRBJ1-1; TRBD1 matches at 8 bases. V shed 5 bases, J shed 7 bases, and the junction held 12 bases outside the gene matches. This CDR3 comprises 15 residues. CDR1 LNHDA and CDR2 SQIVND come from the germline V gene (reference sequence). CDR3 region: CASSPNLQGAIEAFF. The DNA for the CDR3 is TGTGCCAGTAGTCCCAACCTTCAGGGGGCAATTGAAGCTTTCTTT. Looking up the rest from reference TRBV19 and TRBJ1-1 gives the full variable domain: DGGITQSPKYLFRKEGQNVTLSCEQNLNHDAMYWYRQDPGQGLRLIYYSQIVNDFQKGDIAEGYSVSREKKESFPLTVTSAQKNPTAFYLCASSPNLQGAIEAFFGQGTRLTVV.

This clonotype appeared many times. The CDR3 DNA follows: TGTGCCAGCAGCTTCGACGCTAACAATGAGCAGTTCTTC. Translating gives CASSFDANNEQFF. The genes are TRBV7-9 and TRBJ2-1, with no clear D. CDR1 and CDR2 from the germline V gene are SEHNR and FQNEAQ (reference sequence). The CDR3 consists of 13 residues. V was trimmed by 3 bases and J by 5 bases, leaving 8 bases between them.

This clonotype has ten or more counts. This chain joins TRBV20-1 and TRBJ1-5; 7 bases are a match to TRBD1. Trimming cost V 3 bases and J 6 bases; bases outside gene matches: 14. This CDR3 spans 16 amino acids. The V gene's germline CDR1 is DFQATT and CDR2 SNEGSKA (reference sequence). The CDR3 DNA sequence: TGCAGTGCTAGCCTGGGGTATACAGGGGCGGGTCAGCCCCAGCATTTT. This translates into CSASLGYTGAGQPQHF.

This clonotype occurred many times. The chain links TRBV30 to TRBJ2-5; possibly TRBD2 for D (6 bases). V lost 1 base and J lost 4, with 16 bases in between. Per germline, CDR1 GTSNPN and CDR2 SVGIG (reference sequence). CDR3 length equals 15 residues. The CDR3 nucleotides are TGTGCCTGGAGTGCGACTAGAAGGCAAACAGAGACCCAGTACTTC. Residues: CAWSATRRQTETQYF.

This clonotype was observed many times. The CDR3 protein is CASSSPRPSDTQYF. CDR3 sequence (DNA): TGTGCCAGCAGCTCCCCCCGACCCTCTGATACGCAGTATTTT. This sequence joins TRBV7-9 and TRBJ2-3; D not certain. The ends were cut back, 4 bases at V and 6 bases at J, with 14 bases in the middle. The CDR3 sequence is 14 residues long. CDR1 and CDR2 from the germline V gene are SEHNR and FQNEAQ (reference sequence).